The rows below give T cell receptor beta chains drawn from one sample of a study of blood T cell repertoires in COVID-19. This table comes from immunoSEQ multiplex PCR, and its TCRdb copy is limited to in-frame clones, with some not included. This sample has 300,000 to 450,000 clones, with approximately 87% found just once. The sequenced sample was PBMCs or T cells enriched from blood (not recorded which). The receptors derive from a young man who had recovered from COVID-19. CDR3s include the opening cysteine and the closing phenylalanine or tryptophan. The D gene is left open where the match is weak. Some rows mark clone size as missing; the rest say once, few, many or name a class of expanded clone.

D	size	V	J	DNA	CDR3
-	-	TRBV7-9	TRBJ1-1	TGTGCCAGCAGCTTAGGGGGTTTCACAGGGTTCGCGAACACTGAAGCTTTCTTT	CASSLGGFTGFANTEAFF
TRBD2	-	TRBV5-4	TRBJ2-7	TGTGCCAGCAGCATGGGGACTAGCGGTCCCTACGAGCAGTACTTC	CASSMGTSGPYEQYF
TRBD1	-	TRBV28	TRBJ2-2	TGTGCCAGCAGTTCCTCCGGGACAGGGTCAACCGGGGAGCTGTTTTTT	CASSSSGTGSTGELFF
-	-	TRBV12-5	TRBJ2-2	TGTGCTAGTGGTTTCGGACAGTACACCGGGGAGCTGTTTTTT	CASGFGQYTGELFF
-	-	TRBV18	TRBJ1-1	TGTGCCAGCTCACCAACGACAGCGAACACTGAAGCTTTCTTT	CASSPTTANTEAFF
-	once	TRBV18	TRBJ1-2	TGTGCCAGCTCACCACCGGTTTGGGCTCTGAGTCATGGCTACACCTTC	CASSPPVWALSHGYTF
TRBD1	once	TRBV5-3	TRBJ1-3	TGTGCCAGAGTCCCAACGGGACAGGGGGCATCCACCATATATTTT	CARVPTGQGASTIYF
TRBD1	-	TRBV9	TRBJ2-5	TGTGCCAGCAGCCCTTTTGACAGGGGATTTCGAGAGACCCAGTACTTC	CASSPFDRGFRETQYF
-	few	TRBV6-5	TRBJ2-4	TGTGCCAGCCCGTCGAGGGCCAAAAACATTCAGTACTTC	CASPSRAKNIQYF
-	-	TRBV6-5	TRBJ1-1	TGTGCCAGCAGTTCCCCGGGGAATGAAGCTTTCTTT	CASSSPGNEAFF
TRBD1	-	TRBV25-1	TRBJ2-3	TGTGCCAGCGTGGACAGGACAGATACGCAGTATTTT	CASVDRTDTQYF
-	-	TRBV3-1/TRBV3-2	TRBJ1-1	TGTGCCAGCAGCCATCAGGGAGGGGAAGCTTTCTTT	CASSHQGGEAFF
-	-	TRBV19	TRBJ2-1	TGTGCCAGTAGTCGAATAGAAACAGGATCTGATGAGCAGTTCTTC	CASSRIETGSDEQFF
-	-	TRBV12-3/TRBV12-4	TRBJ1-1	TGTGCCAGCAGCCAGGGGATGAGAACTGAAGCTTTCTTT	CASSQGMRTEAFF
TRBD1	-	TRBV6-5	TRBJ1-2	TGTGCCAGCAGTCCCCGACAGGGGGCCAGACAGGGCTACACCTTC	CASSPRQGARQGYTF
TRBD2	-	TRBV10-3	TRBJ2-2	TGTGCCATCAGTCCGGGACTAGCGGGGGGGGACACCGGGGAGCTGTTTTTT	CAISPGLAGGDTGELFF
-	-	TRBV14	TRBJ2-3	TGTGCCAGCAGCCAAGATCTGGGGCAGGGAACAGATACGCAGTATTTT	CASSQDLGQGTDTQYF